The T cell receptor (beta chain) described here comes from a study of cytomegalovirus exposure and HLA in healthy donors. Overall study results and limits: Later, an analysis found that common viral pathogens appeared to be linked with several of the most significant clusters. Relative to equally common others, HLA-associated TCR beta chains showed greater clonal expansion in a later analysis. For cytomegalovirus status, the classifier reportedly gave diagnoses with high specificity and sensitivity.

60 Vbeta and 13 Jbeta primers were used in PCR. Some clones are missing from TCRdb's copy, which holds only in-frame ones; the method was immunoSEQ multiplex PCR. The table shows around 200,000 clones, with around 86% occurring only once. The V end was cut by 4 bases, the J end by 4 bases, with 8 bases between. Germline CDR1 and CDR2: KGHSH and LQKENI. The length of the CDR3 is 14 residues. This clone was detected only a few times. Antigen unknown. This TCR derives from a woman between 50 and 59 years old in good health and CMV-seropositive. The sequencing input was PBMCs. This chain links TRBV18 with TRBJ1-6, with D tentatively TRBD1 (5 bases). CDR3 sequence (DNA): TGTGCCAGCTCACGGGGCCCGTATAATTCACCCCTCCACTTT. Encoded protein: CASSRGPYNSPLHF.